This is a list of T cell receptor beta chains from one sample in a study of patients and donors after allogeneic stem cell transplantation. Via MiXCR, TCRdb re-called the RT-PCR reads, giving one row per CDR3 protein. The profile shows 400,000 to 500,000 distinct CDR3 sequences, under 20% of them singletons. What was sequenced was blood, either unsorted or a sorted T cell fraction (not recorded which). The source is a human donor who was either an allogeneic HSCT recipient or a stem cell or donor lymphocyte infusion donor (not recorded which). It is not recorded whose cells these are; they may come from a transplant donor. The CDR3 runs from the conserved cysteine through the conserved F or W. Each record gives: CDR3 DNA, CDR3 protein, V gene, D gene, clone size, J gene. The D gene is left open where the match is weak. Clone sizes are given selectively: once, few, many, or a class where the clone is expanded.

DNA: TGCGCCAGCAGCCAAGATGGACTAGCGGTAGACGATGAGCAGTTCTTC
CDR3: CASSQDGLAVDDEQFF
V: TRBV4-3
D: TRBD2
size: few
J: TRBJ2-1

DNA: TGTGCCAGCAGCTTAAGGGGACCCCCCGGGGAGCTGTTTTTT
CDR3: CASSLRGPPGELFF
V: TRBV11-3
D: .
size: .
J: TRBJ2-2

DNA: TGTGCCAGCAGCTCCGGACAGGGGAGGTTCTACGAGCAGTACTTC
CDR3: CASSSGQGRFYEQYF
V: TRBV7-9
D: TRBD1
size: .
J: TRBJ2-7

DNA: TGCGCCAGCAGCCTACCTAGCGGGGGAGCCAAAAACATTCAGTACTTC
CDR3: CASSLPSGGAKNIQYF
V: TRBV4-1
D: TRBD2
size: .
J: TRBJ2-4

DNA: TGTGCCACCAGTGGAGCGACAGATACGCAGTATTTT
CDR3: CATSGATDTQYF
V: TRBV24-1
D: .
size: .
J: TRBJ2-3

DNA: TGTGCCAGCAGTCCCGGGGACCGTTATCGCTCCACCTTC
CDR3: CASSPGDRYRSTF
V: TRBV12-3/TRBV12-4
D: .
size: few
J: TRBJ1-2

DNA: TGCAGCGTCCTGAGCCTTCCTCGCAGGGGCACTGAAGCTTTCTTT
CDR3: CSVLSLPRRGTEAFF
V: TRBV29-1
D: .
size: .
J: TRBJ1-1

DNA: TGTGCCATCAGTGAGGTCACCGGGGAGCTGTTTTTT
CDR3: CAISEVTGELFF
V: TRBV10-3
D: .
size: few
J: TRBJ2-2

DNA: TGTGCCAGCAGCGTAACGGAGCGTCGAGAGCAGTACTTC
CDR3: CASSVTERREQYF
V: TRBV9
D: .
size: .
J: TRBJ2-7

DNA: TGTGCCAGCAGTTATGTTGGTCTGAGGGGCTCCTACAATGAGCAGTTCTTC
CDR3: CASSYVGLRGSYNEQFF
V: TRBV6-5
D: .
size: few
J: TRBJ2-1

DNA: TGCAGCGCCGCCGACGTAATGGGACAGGGAAACAATGAGCAGTTCTTC
CDR3: CSAADVMGQGNNEQFF
V: TRBV29-1
D: TRBD1
size: many
J: TRBJ2-1

DNA: TGTGCCAGCAGGAGCACCAACACCGGGGAGCTGTTTTTT
CDR3: CASRSTNTGELFF
V: TRBV6-1
D: .
size: few
J: TRBJ2-2

DNA: TGCGCCAGTTCTCCCATACTCGATCGGTCGGCCTACGAGCAGTACTTC
CDR3: CASSPILDRSAYEQYF
V: TRBV5-1
D: .
size: .
J: TRBJ2-7

DNA: TGTGCCAGCACAATTGGAGGTAGCTCTGGAAACACCATATATTTT
CDR3: CASTIGGSSGNTIYF
V: TRBV12-3/TRBV12-4
D: .
size: few
J: TRBJ1-3

DNA: TGTGCCAGCATCACAGGGGGCATCGGTAGTACTGAAGCTTTCTTT
CDR3: CASITGGIGSTEAFF
V: TRBV28
D: TRBD1
size: few
J: TRBJ1-1

DNA: TGTGCCAGCAGTAAGGGCCCCAATCAGCCCCAGCATTTT
CDR3: CASSKGPNQPQHF
V: TRBV12-3/TRBV12-4
D: .
size: .
J: TRBJ1-5

DNA: TGTGCCAGCAGTGACAACAGAAATGAAGCTTTCTTT
CDR3: CASSDNRNEAFF
V: TRBV2
D: .
size: few
J: TRBJ1-1

DNA: TGTGCCACCAGTGATCAGAGCTCTGGGGCCAACGTCCTGACTTTC
CDR3: CATSDQSSGANVLTF
V: TRBV24-1
D: .
size: few
J: TRBJ2-6

DNA: TGTGCCAGCAGCCAACAGGGGCCCTCCTACGAGCAGTACTTC
CDR3: CASSQQGPSYEQYF
V: TRBV14
D: .
size: .
J: TRBJ2-7

DNA: TGTGCCTGGAGGGTATACGGGGGGCTCACTGAAGCTTTCTTT
CDR3: CAWRVYGGLTEAFF
V: TRBV30
D: .
size: .
J: TRBJ1-1

DNA: TGTGCCAGCAGTTTAAACGCAGTTACAGGGGAGCTGTTTTTT
CDR3: CASSLNAVTGELFF
V: TRBV27
D: .
size: few
J: TRBJ2-2

DNA: TGTGCCAGCAGTTTAACTAGCGGGAGCCGTAAGGAGACCCAGTACTTC
CDR3: CASSLTSGSRKETQYF
V: TRBV28
D: TRBD2
size: many
J: TRBJ2-5

DNA: TGTGCCAGTACCCCCCGACCGGCCGAAGCTTTCTTT
CDR3: CASTPRPAEAFF
V: TRBV7-9
D: .
size: .
J: TRBJ1-1

DNA: TGTGCCAGCAGAAGTCCGGACTTATACAATGAGCAGTTCTTC
CDR3: CASRSPDLYNEQFF
V: TRBV12-3/TRBV12-4
D: .
size: many
J: TRBJ2-1

DNA: TGCAGTGCCTCAGAGGTGGAGGGGACTCTTGAGCAGTTCTTC
CDR3: CSASEVEGTLEQFF
V: TRBV20-1
D: .
size: many
J: TRBJ2-1

DNA: TGTGCCAGCAGCGCCTCCCCCGGGACCCTCGCCTACGAGCAGTACTTC
CDR3: CASSASPGTLAYEQYF
V: TRBV9
D: .
size: .
J: TRBJ2-7

DNA: TGTGCCAGCAGCTTAAGACAGGGTAGCACCGGGGAGCTGTTTTTT
CDR3: CASSLRQGSTGELFF
V: TRBV7-3
D: TRBD1
size: .
J: TRBJ2-2

DNA: TGCAGCGTCCGGCTTAACAGGGGGCTCGGGGAGACCCAGTACTTC
CDR3: CSVRLNRGLGETQYF
V: TRBV29-1
D: TRBD1
size: few
J: TRBJ2-5

DNA: TGTGCCAGCAGCCAAGGTCAATACGAGCAGTACTTC
CDR3: CASSQGQYEQYF
V: TRBV3-1
D: .
size: many
J: TRBJ2-7

DNA: TGTGCCAGCAGCTCTACAGGAGCGGGGAACACTGAAGCTTTCTTT
CDR3: CASSSTGAGNTEAFF
V: TRBV7-2
D: .
size: .
J: TRBJ1-1

DNA: TGTGCCACCAGTGGCCTTGGGACAGGGGGAACCTACGAGCAGTACTTC
CDR3: CATSGLGTGGTYEQYF
V: TRBV24-1
D: TRBD1
size: few
J: TRBJ2-7

DNA: TGTGCCAGCAGCTTAGATTTCCCCTCTCAGTTCTTC
CDR3: CASSLDFPSQFF
V: TRBV7-9
D: .
size: .
J: TRBJ2-1

DNA: TGTGCCAGCAGCTTCGTGGGGAGGGGGGAGACCCAGTACTTC
CDR3: CASSFVGRGETQYF
V: TRBV7-9
D: .
size: .
J: TRBJ2-5

DNA: TGTGCTAGCAGCTTAGGGTTCGGGCCTCCTAGCACAGATACGCAGTATTTT
CDR3: CASSLGFGPPSTDTQYF
V: TRBV7-7
D: .
size: .
J: TRBJ2-3

DNA: TGTGCCATCTCAGGGCGTCCTAATGAAAAACTGTTTTTT
CDR3: CAISGRPNEKLFF
V: TRBV10-3
D: .
size: many
J: TRBJ1-4

DNA: TGTGCCAGCACCTACTCTGGGGCAGGGACTAACTATGGCTACACCTTC
CDR3: CASTYSGAGTNYGYTF
V: TRBV6-5
D: .
size: few
J: TRBJ1-2

DNA: TGCGCCAGCAGCGGGACCGACGGGAGGGAAGGTACGCAGTATTTT
CDR3: CASSGTDGREGTQYF
V: TRBV5-1
D: TRBD2
size: few
J: TRBJ2-3

DNA: TGTGCCACCAGTGATCCTCCCCTGACAGGGCTTCATGAGACCCAGTACTTC
CDR3: CATSDPPLTGLHETQYF
V: TRBV24-1
D: TRBD1
size: few
J: TRBJ2-5

DNA: TGTGCCAGCTCACGGGGGTCGTTGGAGACCCAGTACTTC
CDR3: CASSRGSLETQYF
V: TRBV9
D: .
size: many
J: TRBJ2-5

DNA: TGCAGCGTTGGGGGCACAGTCTATGGCTACACCTTC
CDR3: CSVGGTVYGYTF
V: TRBV29-1
D: .
size: few
J: TRBJ1-2

DNA: TGTGCCAGCAGCTTATCGGCTCTAGCGGGAGGACATAAGAACACCGGGGAGCTGTTTTTT
CDR3: CASSLSALAGGHKNTGELFF
V: TRBV11-1
D: TRBD2
size: few
J: TRBJ2-2

DNA: TGTGCCAGCAGCCAAGGAGGGGGGCGCGGCTATGGCTACACCTTC
CDR3: CASSQGGGRGYGYTF
V: TRBV14
D: .
size: few
J: TRBJ1-2

DNA: TGCAGCGTTGTTAGAGGCCAAGAGACCCAGTACTTC
CDR3: CSVVRGQETQYF
V: TRBV29-1
D: .
size: few
J: TRBJ2-5

DNA: TGTGCCAGTAATACAGGATTCAATCAGCCCCAGCATTTT
CDR3: CASNTGFNQPQHF
V: TRBV19
D: .
size: few
J: TRBJ1-5

DNA: TGTGCCACCAGCAGAGATTGGGGGCTTGAGGGAGCTTTCTTT
CDR3: CATSRDWGLEGAFF
V: TRBV15
D: .
size: few
J: TRBJ1-1

DNA: TGTGCCAGCAGCCAGAGGGAGCGGGGCACTGAAGCTTTCTTT
CDR3: CASSQRERGTEAFF
V: TRBV6-1
D: .
size: .
J: TRBJ1-1

DNA: TGTGCCAGCAGCCAAGCCGGGACAGGATTCTACGAGCAGTACTTC
CDR3: CASSQAGTGFYEQYF
V: TRBV3-1
D: TRBD1
size: many
J: TRBJ2-7

DNA: TGTGCCAGCAGTTTTCGGAGGGTACGTTACGAGCAGTACTTC
CDR3: CASSFRRVRYEQYF
V: TRBV12-3/TRBV12-4
D: .
size: .
J: TRBJ2-7

DNA: TGCGCCAGCAGCCAAGAGTATCCGGCCTACGAGCAGTACTTC
CDR3: CASSQEYPAYEQYF
V: TRBV4-1
D: .
size: few
J: TRBJ2-7

DNA: TGTGCCAGCAGCCAAGAGAGGGTCAGGGGCGTCTGGGACACTGAAGCTTTCTTT
CDR3: CASSQERVRGVWDTEAFF
V: TRBV3-1
D: .
size: few
J: TRBJ1-1